The rows below give T cell receptor beta chains drawn from one sample of a study of T cell responses to AZD1222 COVID-19 vaccine. Clones were sequenced by immunoSEQ multiplex PCR, and TCRdb holds only the in-frame ones, with some missing. This sample has approximately 90,000 clones, with 80% to 90% found just once. Sequences were derived from peripheral blood, sampled on day 0 of AZD1222 vaccination. The receptors shown here come from an adult in good health. CDR3s include the opening cysteine and the closing phenylalanine or tryptophan.

V gene	CDR3 protein
TRBV5-1	CASSHGSSRRATNEKLFF
TRBV5-4	CASSSGQDVSYEQYF
TRBV10-3	CAISGGQAEQYF
TRBV3-1/TRBV3-2	CASSQVPLGTIYEQYF
TRBV5-1	CASSLGGSEQYF
TRBV6-4	CASRGAGGPYEQYF
TRBV11-2	CASSPRGTAMNTEAFF
TRBV27	CASRQTGTTGTGELFF
TRBV7-9	CASSLDPATNEKLFF
TRBV3-1/TRBV3-2	CASSQEGYEQYF
TRBV28	CASRRVGNQPQHF
TRBV6-5	CASKPVSYEQYF
TRBV9	CASSVRTDTEAFF
TRBV28	CASTGHISEQYF